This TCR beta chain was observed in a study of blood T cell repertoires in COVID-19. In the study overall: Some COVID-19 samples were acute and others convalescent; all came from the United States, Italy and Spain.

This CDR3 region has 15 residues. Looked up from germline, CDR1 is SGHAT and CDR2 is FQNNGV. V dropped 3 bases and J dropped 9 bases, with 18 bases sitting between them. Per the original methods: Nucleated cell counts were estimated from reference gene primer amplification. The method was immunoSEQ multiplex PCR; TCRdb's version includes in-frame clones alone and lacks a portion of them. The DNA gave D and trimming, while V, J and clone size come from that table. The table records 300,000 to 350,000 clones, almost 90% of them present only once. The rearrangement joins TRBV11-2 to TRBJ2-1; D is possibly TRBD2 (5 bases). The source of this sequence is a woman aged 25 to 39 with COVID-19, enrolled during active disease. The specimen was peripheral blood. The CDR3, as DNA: TGTGCCAGCAGCTTTATACAGACCGTACGGGGTGAGCAGTTCTTC. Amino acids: CASSFIQTVRGEQFF.